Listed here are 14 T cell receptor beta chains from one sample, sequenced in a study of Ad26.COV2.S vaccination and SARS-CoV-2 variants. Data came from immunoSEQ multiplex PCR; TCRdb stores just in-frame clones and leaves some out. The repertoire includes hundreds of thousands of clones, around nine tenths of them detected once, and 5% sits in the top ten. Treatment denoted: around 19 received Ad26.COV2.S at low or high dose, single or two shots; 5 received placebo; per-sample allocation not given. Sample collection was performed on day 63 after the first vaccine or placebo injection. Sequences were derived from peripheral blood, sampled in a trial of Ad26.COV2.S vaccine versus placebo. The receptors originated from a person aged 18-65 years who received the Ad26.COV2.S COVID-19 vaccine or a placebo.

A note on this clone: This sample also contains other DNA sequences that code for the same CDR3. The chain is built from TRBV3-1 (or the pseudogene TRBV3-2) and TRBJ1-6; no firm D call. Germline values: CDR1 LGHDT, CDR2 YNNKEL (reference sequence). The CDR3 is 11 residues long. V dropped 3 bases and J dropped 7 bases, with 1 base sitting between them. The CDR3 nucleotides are TGTGCCAGCAGCCACAATTCACCCCTCCACTTT. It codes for CASSHNSPLHF.

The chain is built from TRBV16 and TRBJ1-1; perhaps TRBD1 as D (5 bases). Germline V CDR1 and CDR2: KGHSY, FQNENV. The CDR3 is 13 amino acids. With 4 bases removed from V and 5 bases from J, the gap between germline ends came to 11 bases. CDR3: CASSREQGTEAFF. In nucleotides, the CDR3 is TGTGCCAGCAGCCGTGAGCAGGGAACTGAAGCTTTCTTT. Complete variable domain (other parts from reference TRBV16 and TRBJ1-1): GEEVAQTPKHLVRGEGQKAKLYCAPIKGHSYVFWYQQVLKNEFKFLISFQNENVFDETGMPKERFSAKCLPNSPCSLEIQATKLEDSAVYFCASSREQGTEAFFGQGTRLTVV.

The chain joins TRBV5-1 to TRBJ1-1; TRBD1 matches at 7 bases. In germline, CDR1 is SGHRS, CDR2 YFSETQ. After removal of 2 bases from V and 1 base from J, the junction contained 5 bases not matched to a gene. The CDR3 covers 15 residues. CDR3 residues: CASSFMTGPNTEAFF. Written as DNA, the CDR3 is TGCGCCAGCAGCTTTATGACAGGGCCGAACACTGAAGCTTTCTTT. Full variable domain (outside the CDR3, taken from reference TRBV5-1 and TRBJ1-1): KAGVTQTPRYLIKTRGQQVTLSCSPISGHRSVSWYQQTPGQGLQFLFEYFSETQRNKGNFPGRFSGRQFSNSRSEMNVSTLELGDSALYLCASSFMTGPNTEAFFGQGTRLTVV.

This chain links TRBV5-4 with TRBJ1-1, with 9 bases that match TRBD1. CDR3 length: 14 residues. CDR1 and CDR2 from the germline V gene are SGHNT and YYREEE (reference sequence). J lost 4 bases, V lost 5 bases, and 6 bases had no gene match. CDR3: CASSQGTGITEAFF. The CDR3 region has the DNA TGTGCCAGCAGTCAGGGGACAGGGATCACTGAAGCTTTCTTT. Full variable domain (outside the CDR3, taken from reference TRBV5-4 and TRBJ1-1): ETGVTQSPTHLIKTRGQQVTLRCSSQSGHNTVSWYQQALGQGPQFIFQYYREEENGRGNFPPRFSGLQFPNYSSELNVNALELDDSALYLCASSQGTGITEAFFGQGTRLTVV.

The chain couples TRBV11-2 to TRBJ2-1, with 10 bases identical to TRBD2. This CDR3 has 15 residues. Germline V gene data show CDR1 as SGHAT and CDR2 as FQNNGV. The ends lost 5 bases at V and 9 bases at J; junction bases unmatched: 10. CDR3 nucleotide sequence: TGTGCCAGCAGCGTTAATAGCGGGGGGCTCGGTGAGCAGTTCTTC. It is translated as CASSVNSGGLGEQFF. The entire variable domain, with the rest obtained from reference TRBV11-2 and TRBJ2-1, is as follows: EAGVAQSPRYKIIEKRQSVAFWCNPISGHATLYWYQQILGQGPKLLIQFQNNGVVDDSQLPKDRFSAERLKGVDSTLKIQPAKLEDSAVYLCASSVNSGGLGEQFFGPGTRLTVL.

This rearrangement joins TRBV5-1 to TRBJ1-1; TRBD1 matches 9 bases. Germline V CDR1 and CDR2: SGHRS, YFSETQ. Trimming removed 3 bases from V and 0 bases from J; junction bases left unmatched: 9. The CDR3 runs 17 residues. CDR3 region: CASSWVGTGTLNTEAFF. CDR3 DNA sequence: TGCGCCAGCAGCTGGGTCGGGACAGGGACTTTGAACACTGAAGCTTTCTTT.

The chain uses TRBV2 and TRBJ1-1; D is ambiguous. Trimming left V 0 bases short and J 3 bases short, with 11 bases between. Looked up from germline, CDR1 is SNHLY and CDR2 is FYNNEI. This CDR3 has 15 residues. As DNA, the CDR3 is TGTGCCAGCAGTGAAGCGCCGCGGAGGGACACTGAAGCTTTCTTT. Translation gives CASSEAPRRDTEAFF.

As DNA, the CDR3 is TGTGCCAGCAGTGATAGGACATCGCGAAGGAAAGGGACCCAGTACTTC. Translating it yields CASSDRTSRRKGTQYF. This chain joins TRBV6-1 and TRBJ2-5; D is possibly TRBD1 (5 bases). Germline lookup yields CDR1 MNHNS and CDR2 SASEGT. V lost 3 bases, J lost 7 bases, and 21 bases lay in between. The CDR3 loop spans 16 amino acids.

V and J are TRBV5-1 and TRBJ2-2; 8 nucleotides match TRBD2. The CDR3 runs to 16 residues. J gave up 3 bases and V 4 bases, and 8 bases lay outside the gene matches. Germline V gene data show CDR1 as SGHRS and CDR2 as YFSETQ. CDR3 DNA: TGCGCCAGCAGCCTGGCGGGGGGCGCGGACACCGGGGAGCTGTTTTTT. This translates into CASSLAGGADTGELFF. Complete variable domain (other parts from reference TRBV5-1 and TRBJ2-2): KAGVTQTPRYLIKTRGQQVTLSCSPISGHRSVSWYQQTPGQGLQFLFEYFSETQRNKGNFPGRFSGRQFSNSRSEMNVSTLELGDSALYLCASSLAGGADTGELFFGEGSRLTVL.

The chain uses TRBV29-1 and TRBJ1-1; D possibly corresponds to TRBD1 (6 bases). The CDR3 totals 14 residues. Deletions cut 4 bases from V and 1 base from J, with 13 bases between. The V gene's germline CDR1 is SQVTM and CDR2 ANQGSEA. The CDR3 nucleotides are TGCAGCGTTGGAGAAGGGGGACAGAACACTGAAGCTTTCTTT. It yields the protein CSVGEGGQNTEAFF.

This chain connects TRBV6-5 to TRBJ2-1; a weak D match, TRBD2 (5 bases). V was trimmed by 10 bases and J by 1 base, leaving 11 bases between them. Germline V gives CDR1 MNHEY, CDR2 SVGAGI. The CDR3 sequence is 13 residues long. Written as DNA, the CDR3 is TGTGCCACCGGGGTACGTTCCTACAATGAGCAGTTCTTC. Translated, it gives CATGVRSYNEQFF.

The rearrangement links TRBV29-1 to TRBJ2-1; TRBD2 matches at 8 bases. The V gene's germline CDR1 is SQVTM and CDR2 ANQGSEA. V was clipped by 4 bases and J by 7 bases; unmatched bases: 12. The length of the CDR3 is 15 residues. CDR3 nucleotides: TGCAGCGTTGCTCCCCTTAGCGGGGACTTGAATGAGCAGTTCTTC. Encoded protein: CSVAPLSGDLNEQFF.

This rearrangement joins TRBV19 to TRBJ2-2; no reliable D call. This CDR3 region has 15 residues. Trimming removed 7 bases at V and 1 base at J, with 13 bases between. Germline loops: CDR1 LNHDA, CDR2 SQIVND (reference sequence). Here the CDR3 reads CASNPTVENTGELFF. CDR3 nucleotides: TGTGCCAGTAATCCGACGGTGGAGAACACCGGGGAGCTGTTTTTT.

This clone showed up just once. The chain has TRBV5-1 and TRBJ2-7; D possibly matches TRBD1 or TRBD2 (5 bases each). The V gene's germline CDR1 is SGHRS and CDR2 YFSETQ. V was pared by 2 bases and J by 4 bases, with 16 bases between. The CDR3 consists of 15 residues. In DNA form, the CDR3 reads TGCGCCAGCAGCTTTGGCGACAGTGCGGGTTACGAGCAGTACTTC. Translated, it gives CASSFGDSAGYEQYF.